The present T cell receptor beta chain was sequenced within a study of regulatory T cells in long-lasting Graves disease. Findings and caveats of the study: Persistent patients shared more public clonotypes (around 2,500) than newly diagnosed patients (approximately 1,000).

With respect to this clonotype: Its antigen is not known.

In germline, CDR1 is SGHRS, CDR2 YFSETQ. The CDR3 covers 15 residues. After removal of 0 bases from V and 5 bases from J, the junction contained 6 bases not matched to a gene. Time point here: persistent/refractory GD, antithyroid drugs over 5 years with positive TRAb. RNA isolated from PBMCs was used to make the TCR library. EDTA tubes held approximately 8.8 milliliters of peripheral blood from each patient. Assembly of TCR beta libraries relied on iRepertoire HTBI primers together with Arm-PCR of CDR3 regions. Each CDR3 protein is one row after TCRdb ran MiXCR on the multiplex PCR reads. The table includes roughly 430,000 distinct CDR3 sequences, around 20% detected once.

The chain employs TRBV5-1 and TRBJ2-5; 8 nucleotides agree with TRBD1. The specimen was peripheral blood mononuclear cells (PBMCs), collected when the disease was refractory, from a patient treated with antithyroid drugs. The TCR sequence derives from a female donor with Graves disease. The CDR3 protein is CASSLGQGWDETQYF. Written as DNA, the CDR3 is TGCGCCAGCAGCTTGGGACAGGGGTGGGATGAGACCCAGTACTTC.